These T cell receptor beta chains were read from a single sample in a study of Ad26.COV2.S vaccination and SARS-CoV-2 variants. The data were produced by immunoSEQ multiplex PCR, yet TCRdb's version contains in-frame clones alone and is incomplete. The sample includes some 390,000 clones, over 75% seen only once; the top ten take 1.5% to 2%. The sequencing used peripheral blood, collected in a trial of Ad26.COV2.S vaccine versus placebo. These receptors were taken from a person aged 18-60 years who received the Ad26.COV2.S COVID-19 vaccine or a placebo. CDR3s include the opening cysteine and the closing phenylalanine or tryptophan. Each record gives: V gene, clone size, CDR3 protein. For some rows the clone size is stated as once, few or many, or as a class when expanded; others skip it.

TRBV4-1	NA	CASSQTLAGETQYF
TRBV6-5	NA	CASSYSSRGYTEAFF
TRBV5-1	NA	CASGLAGASDTQYF
TRBV12-3/TRBV12-4	NA	CASSLPGELFF
TRBV5-1	NA	CASKDQRENGGELFF
TRBV25-1	NA	CASTLPLAVSYNEQFF
TRBV7-9	NA	CASSLGGGARRNIQYF
TRBV9	NA	CASSVETSSGNEQFF
TRBV5-1	NA	CASSLGNINQPQHF
TRBV19	NA	CASSIEGTGRNQPQHF
TRBV27	NA	CASCPGLPLYNEQFF
TRBV28	NA	CASSLMGSGANVLTF
TRBV2	NA	CAGQRTGSNYGYTF
TRBV7-9	NA	CATITDPETSGREDEQFF
TRBV29-1	NA	CSVDQAMTGELFF
TRBV3-1/TRBV3-2	NA	CASSPGQPNSPLHF
TRBV2	NA	CASRQYEQFF
TRBV9	NA	CASSPNPHGNTEAFF
TRBV7-9	NA	CASSLVGQGTYEQYF
TRBV15	NA	CATSRGQGVAEAFF
TRBV19	NA	CATNEGGYNSPLHF
TRBV9	NA	CASSVGVYGYEQYF
TRBV29-1	NA	CSVGTEGADTQYF
TRBV27	NA	CASSFRRYQPQHF
TRBV10-3	once	CAISDRDGYTF
TRBV5-1	NA	CASSSPSGRTYYNEQFF
TRBV3-1/TRBV3-2	NA	CASSQGRGTEAFF
TRBV6-5	NA	CASSSGTGITEAFF
TRBV2	NA	CASSEALTWGTGELFF
TRBV30	NA	CAWNAGRQGSSYNEQFF
TRBV29-1	NA	CSADSSSGNTIYF
TRBV19	NA	CASSIDRSSYNEQFF
TRBV5-1	NA	CASSWGDRGMTEKLFF
TRBV30	NA	CAWSHKLAEPSSTYEQYF
TRBV5-5	NA	CASSLGTGASSPLHF
TRBV13	once	CASSLEPGQGAEAFF
TRBV3-1/TRBV3-2	NA	CASTYLGTEAFF
TRBV5-1	NA	CASSVLLGGGRGDEQFF
TRBV3-1/TRBV3-2	NA	CASSPRAGIETQYF
TRBV7-2	NA	CASSLRQGNTEAFF
TRBV12-3/TRBV12-4	once	CASSPGPNQPQHF
TRBV29-1	NA	CSVERGRGLDGTDTQYF
TRBV28	NA	CASAKETNEKLFF
TRBV3-1/TRBV3-2	NA	CASSQARSGRTVGELFF
TRBV4-1	NA	CASSQDRGLSNEKLFF
TRBV5-6	once	CASSSWDYEQYF
TRBV30	NA	CAWSAIRSFGTEAFF
TRBV27	NA	CASMLGEGTGELFF
TRBV24-1	few	CATSMGFRYGYTF
TRBV5-4	NA	CASSTGAHPGANVLTF
TRBV6-6	NA	CASSRRTAFNEKLFF
TRBV7-2	NA	CASSLWQSSQPQHF
TRBV10-3	NA	CATLLAGYTDTQYF
TRBV13	NA	CASSTRGRVATNEKLFF
TRBV7-9	NA	CASSLGVRPTNEKLFF
TRBV7-6	NA	CASSPLRTGTNEQFF